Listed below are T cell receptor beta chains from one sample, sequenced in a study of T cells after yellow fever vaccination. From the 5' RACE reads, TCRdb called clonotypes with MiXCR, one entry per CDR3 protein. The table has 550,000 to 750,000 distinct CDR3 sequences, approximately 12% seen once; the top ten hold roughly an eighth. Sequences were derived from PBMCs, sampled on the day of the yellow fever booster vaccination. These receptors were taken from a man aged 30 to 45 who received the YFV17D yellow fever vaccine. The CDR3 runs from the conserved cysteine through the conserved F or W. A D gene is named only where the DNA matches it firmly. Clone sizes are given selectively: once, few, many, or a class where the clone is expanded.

CSARDPGERQPQHF	TGCAGTGCTAGAGATCCGGGTGAACGACAGCCCCAGCATTTT	TRBJ1-5	TRBV20-1	few	NA
CASSQSGGRADEQFF	TGCGCCAGCAGTCAATCGGGCGGGAGGGCAGATGAGCAGTTCTTC	TRBJ2-1	TRBV23-1	few	TRBD2
CATGPGFSGANVLTF	TGTGCCACCGGCCCGGGGTTTTCTGGGGCCAACGTCCTGACTTTC	TRBJ2-6	TRBV2	NA	NA
CASSLSSFPYNEQFF	TGTGCCAGCAGCTTATCAAGCTTCCCCTACAATGAGCAGTTCTTC	TRBJ2-1	TRBV7-2	NA	NA
CASSMTRANTGELFF	TGCGCCAGCAGCATGACTAGGGCGAACACCGGGGAGCTGTTTTTT	TRBJ2-2	TRBV5-1	few	NA
CSARRREYYNEQFF	TGCAGTGCTAGACGCCGGGAGTACTACAATGAGCAGTTCTTC	TRBJ2-1	TRBV20-1	NA	NA
CASSIEWDSKYEQYF	TGCGCCAGCAGCATTGAATGGGACAGCAAGTACGAGCAGTACTTC	TRBJ2-7	TRBV5-1	few	TRBD1
CASSQETQRSRETQYF	TGCGCCAGCAGCCAAGAGACACAGCGGAGTAGGGAGACCCAGTACTTC	TRBJ2-5	TRBV4-1	few	NA
CASSPDRGETEAFF	TGTGCCAGCAGCCCCGACAGGGGGGAAACTGAAGCTTTCTTT	TRBJ1-1	TRBV7-9	NA	TRBD1
CASSTLGRSKQETQYF	TGTGCCAGTAGTACCTTGGGACGGTCCAAGCAAGAGACCCAGTACTTC	TRBJ2-5	TRBV19	NA	NA
CASIRWTGYTEQFF	TGTGCCAGCATCAGGTGGACAGGGTATACTGAGCAGTTCTTC	TRBJ2-1	TRBV7-2	NA	TRBD1
CASSLVPGQQETQYF	TGCGCCAGCAGCTTGGTCCCGGGACAGCAAGAGACCCAGTACTTC	TRBJ2-5	TRBV5-1	few	TRBD1
CASSQDSSSYEQYF	TGCGCCAGCAGCCAGGACAGTTCTTCCTACGAGCAGTACTTC	TRBJ2-7	TRBV10-1	many	NA
CASSPSSGGGSDTQYF	TGTGCCAGCAGCCCCTCCTCCGGGGGGGGGTCAGATACGCAGTATTTT	TRBJ2-3	TRBV7-3	NA	TRBD2
CASSLGPTSGQETQYF	TGTGCCAGCAGCTTGGGGCCAACTAGCGGACAAGAGACCCAGTACTTC	TRBJ2-5	TRBV5-4	NA	TRBD2
CASSALVGGINEQFF	TGTGCCAGCAGCGCCTTGGTTGGCGGGATCAATGAGCAGTTCTTC	TRBJ2-1	TRBV7-6	few	NA
CAISESGSGNKDTQYF	TGTGCCATCAGTGAGTCGGGTAGCGGGAATAAGGATACGCAGTATTTT	TRBJ2-3	TRBV10-3	few	TRBD2
CASIKGGSRYEQYF	TGTGCCAGCATCAAGGGGGGGAGTAGGTACGAGCAGTACTTC	TRBJ2-7	TRBV6-1	few	NA
CASSFDPASYEQYF	TGCGCCAGCAGCTTCGACCCGGCGTCCTACGAGCAGTACTTC	TRBJ2-7	TRBV5-1	few	NA
CASMDRLIYGYTF	TGTGCCAGCATGGACAGGTTAATTTATGGCTACACCTTC	TRBJ1-2	TRBV7-9	NA	TRBD1
CSARDVARSYEQYF	TGCAGTGCTAGAGATGTAGCTAGGAGCTACGAGCAGTACTTC	TRBJ2-7	TRBV20-1	few	NA
CASSLESWGGNQPQHF	TGTGCCAGCAGCTTGGAGAGCTGGGGAGGCAATCAGCCCCAGCATTTT	TRBJ1-5	TRBV5-4	NA	NA
CSAKLGGGTDTQYF	TGCAGTGCAAAGTTGGGAGGTGGCACAGATACGCAGTATTTT	TRBJ2-3	TRBV20-1	NA	NA
CASSGGVVQPQHF	TGTGCCAGCTCTGGGGGGGTGGTTCAGCCCCAGCATTTT	TRBJ1-5	TRBV21-1	NA	NA
CASSSYRGTTGELFF	TGTGCCAGCAGCTCATACAGGGGCACCACCGGGGAGCTGTTTTTT	TRBJ2-2	TRBV7-2	NA	TRBD1
CASSGLAGIGTGELFF	TGTGCCAGCAGCGGACTAGCGGGGATTGGGACCGGGGAGCTGTTTTTT	TRBJ2-2	TRBV28	NA	TRBD2